This T cell receptor (beta chain) derives from a study of graft-versus-host responses after intestinal transplantation. Looking at the study overall: In this cohort, recipients had multivisceral, liver-intestinal, or isolated intestinal transplants. Anti-thymocyte globulin induction was given to all recipients, followed by tacrolimus and steroids for approximately three years. Study observations and caveats: Researchers found peak circulating GvH clone levels linked to early post-transplant HvG declines. GvH clones occurred in recipient marrow; some first appeared in ileum or blood.

The V and J ends lost 5 bases and 4 bases, in that order; junction bases with no gene match: 11. This CDR3 region has 15 residues. CDR1 and CDR2 from the germline V gene are MNHEY and SVGAGI. Sequencing was performed with immunoSEQ multiplex PCR; in TCRdb, only in-frame clones are kept and a portion is missing. The sample consists of 100,000 to 130,000 clones, approximately 90% of them appearing once. The table lists this clone with a count of one. The target antigen is unknown. The sequence was obtained from a human donor who was the organ donor for an intestinal transplant. The sample consisted of unstimulated CD4+ T cells sorted from spleen or lymph node cells, taken before transplant. V and J are TRBV6-5 and TRBJ2-7; TRBD1 aligns across 7 bases. The CDR3 DNA is TGTGCCAGCAGTACCCAGGACAGGTTATCTTACGAGCAGTACTTC. Translation: CASSTQDRLSYEQYF.